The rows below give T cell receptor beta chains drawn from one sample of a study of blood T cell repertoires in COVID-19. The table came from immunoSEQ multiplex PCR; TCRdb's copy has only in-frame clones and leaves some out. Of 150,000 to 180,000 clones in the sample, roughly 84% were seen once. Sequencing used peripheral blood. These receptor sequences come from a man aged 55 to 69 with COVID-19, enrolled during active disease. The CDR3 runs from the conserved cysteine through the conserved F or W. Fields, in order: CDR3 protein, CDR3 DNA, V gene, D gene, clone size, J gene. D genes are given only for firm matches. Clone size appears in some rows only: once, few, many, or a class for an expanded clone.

CASRTGFSYEQYF TGTGCCAGCAGGACAGGGTTCTCCTACGAGCAGTACTTC TRBV28 TRBD1 . TRBJ2-7
CASSAAGGDTGELFF TGTGCCAGCAGTGCGGCAGGGGGAGACACCGGGGAGCTGTTTTTT TRBV2 TRBD1 . TRBJ2-2
CASSPGTGVTGELFF TGTGCCAGCAGCCCCGGGACAGGGGTCACCGGGGAGCTGTTTTTT TRBV6-4 TRBD1 . TRBJ2-2
CASSRRTNGVGPEAFF TGCGCCAGCAGCCGTCGTACCAACGGGGTCGGGCCTGAAGCTTTCTTT TRBV4-1 . . TRBJ1-1
CASSLGVGGVEQFF TGTGCCAGCAGCTTAGGTGTCGGGGGGGTTGAGCAGTTCTTC TRBV7-2 TRBD2 . TRBJ2-1
CSVVWTGVLETQYF TGCAGCGTTGTTTGGACAGGGGTACTGGAGACCCAGTACTTC TRBV29-1 TRBD1 once TRBJ2-5
CASSFRRGGHEKLFF TGTGCCAGCAGTTTCAGGAGAGGGGGACATGAAAAACTGTTTTTT TRBV27 . once TRBJ1-4
CASSLNRVYEQYF TGTGCCAGCAGCCTAAACAGAGTCTACGAGCAGTACTTC TRBV7-2 . . TRBJ2-7
CSAEPHGYTF TGCAGTGCTGAGCCTCACGGCTACACCTTC TRBV20-1 . few TRBJ1-2
CASSNTGNYGYTF TGTGCCAGTAGTAACACGGGTAACTATGGCTACACCTTC TRBV19 . . TRBJ1-2
CASSGLGVVGETQYF TGCGCCAGCTCGGGACTAGGGGTGGTCGGAGAGACCCAGTACTTC TRBV5-1 TRBD2 few TRBJ2-5
CAWNPDRMGEAFF TGTGCCTGGAACCCGGACAGGATGGGTGAAGCTTTCTTT TRBV30 TRBD1 . TRBJ1-1
CASSPRGGIADTQYF TGTGCCAGCAGTCCCCGGGGGGGCATCGCAGATACGCAGTATTTT TRBV28 TRBD2 . TRBJ2-3
CASRRESSYTF TGTGCCAGCAGACGGGAGTCGAGCTACACCTTC TRBV25-1 . . TRBJ1-2
CASSTSRVGPGANVLTF TGTGCCAGCAGCACTAGCCGGGTGGGGCCTGGGGCCAACGTCCTGACTTTC TRBV13 . . TRBJ2-6
CASSFGTGLSNQPQHF TGTGCCAGTAGTTTCGGGACAGGGCTTAGCAATCAGCCCCAGCATTTT TRBV19 TRBD1 . TRBJ1-5
CASSGGQYGYTF TGTGCCAGTAGTGGGGGACAGTATGGCTACACCTTC TRBV19 TRBD1 . TRBJ1-2
CASSTQGRNTEAFF TGTGCCAGTAGTACTCAGGGTCGGAACACTGAAGCTTTCTTT TRBV19 . . TRBJ1-1
CASSTGQWPPNEQFF TGCGCCAGCAGCACCGGACAGTGGCCCCCAAATGAGCAGTTCTTC TRBV5-1 . . TRBJ2-1
CASSLGQGNGYTF TGCGCCAGCAGCTTGGGACAGGGGAACGGCTACACCTTC TRBV5-1 TRBD1 . TRBJ1-2
CASTGSGGSAYEQYF TGTGCCAGTACCGGGAGTGGGGGAAGCGCCTACGAGCAGTACTTC TRBV19 . . TRBJ2-7
CASSLGRTGDQPQHF TGTGCCAGCAGCTTGGGAAGGACAGGGGATCAGCCCCAGCATTTT TRBV5-6 TRBD1 once TRBJ1-5
CASRPQSGSSSNQPQHF TGTGCCAGCAGACCTCAGTCCGGGTCCAGCAGCAATCAGCCCCAGCATTTT TRBV7-2 . . TRBJ1-5
CASSPGTGNTEAFF TGTGCCAGCTCCCCCGGGACAGGGAACACTGAAGCTTTCTTT TRBV18 TRBD1 . TRBJ1-1
CASSPMDREGGYTF TGCGCCAGCAGCCCGATGGACAGGGAAGGCGGCTACACCTTC TRBV5-1 TRBD1 . TRBJ1-2
CASSLAANREQYF TGTGCCAGCAGCTTAGCAGCGAACCGCGAGCAGTACTTC TRBV7-8 . . TRBJ2-7
CASSIDQITEAFF TGTGCCAGTAGTATAGATCAGATCACTGAAGCTTTCTTT TRBV19 . . TRBJ1-1
CASSLGGQGGNEQFF TGTGCCAGCAGCTTAGGTGGACAGGGAGGGAATGAGCAGTTCTTC TRBV11-3 . few TRBJ2-1
CASSRLAGNNQPQHF TGTGCCAGTAGTCGTCTGGCAGGGAACAATCAGCCCCAGCATTTT TRBV19 . . TRBJ1-5
CSGGTGTGGEQYF TGCAGCGGAGGGACCGGGACAGGGGGCGAGCAGTACTTC TRBV29-1 TRBD1 . TRBJ2-7
CASSLRTGDNLPEAFF TGTGCCAGCAGTTTACGCACAGGGGATAACTTACCTGAAGCTTTCTTT TRBV6-5 TRBD1 . TRBJ1-1
CSVEEINTNTEAFF TGCAGCGTTGAAGAGATCAACACAAACACTGAAGCTTTCTTT TRBV29-1 . . TRBJ1-1
CASSLSARGTGEAFF TGTGCCAGCAGTTTATCTGCCCGCGGGACAGGGGAAGCTTTCTTT TRBV28 TRBD1 . TRBJ1-1
CASSTIQGAGQPQHF TGTGCCAGCTCAACCATCCAGGGGGCTGGTCAGCCCCAGCATTTT TRBV18 TRBD1 . TRBJ1-5
CASSQKRGFGYGYTF TGCGCCAGCAGCCAAAAAAGGGGGTTTGGCTATGGCTACACCTTC TRBV4-3 . . TRBJ1-2
CASSYSTSGRIHEQYF TGTGCCAGCAGTTACTCAACTAGCGGGAGGATCCACGAGCAGTACTTC TRBV6-5 TRBD2 . TRBJ2-7
CASSLVAGPQAPEAFF TGTGCCAGCAGCTTAGTCGCAGGGCCCCAGGCCCCTGAAGCTTTCTTT TRBV7-2 . . TRBJ1-1
CASSAVGGASGANVLTF TGTGCCAGCAGTGCAGTCGGCGGGGCTTCTGGGGCCAACGTCCTGACTTTC TRBV6-1 . . TRBJ2-6
CASSPGTSGSSYEQYF TGCGCCAGCAGCCCGGGGACTAGCGGGAGCTCCTACGAGCAGTACTTC TRBV4-1 TRBD2 . TRBJ2-7
CASSTGTGVGQPQHF TGTGCCAGTAGTACCGGGACAGGGGTTGGGCAGCCCCAGCATTTT TRBV19 TRBD1 . TRBJ1-5
CASRDTGYEQYF TGTGCCAGCAGAGACACAGGGTACGAGCAGTACTTC TRBV12-3/TRBV12-4 . . TRBJ2-7
CASSGLFGTSAYNEQFF TGTGCCAGCAGTGGATTGTTTGGGACTAGCGCGTACAATGAGCAGTTCTTC TRBV2 TRBD2 . TRBJ2-1
CASSPQTGSTEAFF TGTGCCAGCAGCCCTCAAACAGGGTCCACTGAAGCTTTCTTT TRBV14 . . TRBJ1-1
CASRRTGRTDTQYF TGTGCCAGCAGAAGGACAGGGCGCACAGATACGCAGTATTTT TRBV25-1 TRBD1 . TRBJ2-3
CASSYSFGGDEQYF TGTGCCAGCAGTTATTCGTTTGGGGGCGACGAGCAGTACTTC TRBV6-6 . few TRBJ2-7
CASSLKGRQPQHF TGTGCCAGCAGTTTGAAGGGGCGCCAGCCCCAGCATTTT TRBV12-3/TRBV12-4 . . TRBJ1-5
CASLRAAGVSNEQFF TGTGCCAGCCTTCGCGCAGCGGGGGTGTCCAATGAGCAGTTCTTC TRBV28 TRBD2 . TRBJ2-1
CASSYSAGASQPQHF TGTGCCAGCAGTTACTCGGCAGGGGCGAGTCAGCCCCAGCATTTT TRBV6-5 . once TRBJ1-5
CASSRDRAGANVLTF TGTGCCAGCAGCCGAGACAGGGCCGGGGCCAACGTCCTGACTTTC TRBV7-8 TRBD1 . TRBJ2-6
CASSQGGGVYNSPLHF TGCGCCAGCAGCCAAGGAGGGGGCGTTTATAATTCACCCCTCCACTTT TRBV4-1 TRBD1 . TRBJ1-6
CSVALSGQGIPEQFF TGCAGCGTTGCCCTGTCGGGACAGGGTATCCCTGAGCAGTTCTTC TRBV29-1 TRBD1 . TRBJ2-1
CASRGPGGGTDTQYF TGTGCCAGCAGGGGGCCTGGGGGGGGCACAGATACGCAGTATTTT TRBV6-5 TRBD2 . TRBJ2-3
CASSSRGGPADTQYF TGTGCCAGCAGCTCCCGGGGGGGCCCCGCAGATACGCAGTATTTT TRBV13 TRBD2 . TRBJ2-3
CASSPPFTGSYEQYF TGTGCCAGCTCACCACCGTTCACAGGTTCCTACGAGCAGTACTTC TRBV18 . . TRBJ2-7
CASSFFRDRGAETQYF TGTGCCAGCAGTTTTTTCCGGGACAGGGGTGCAGAGACCCAGTACTTC TRBV6-2/TRBV6-3 TRBD1 . TRBJ2-5
CASRMDGTPRRNTEAFF TGTGCCAGTAGGATGGATGGGACTCCCAGGCGAAACACTGAAGCTTTCTTT TRBV19 . . TRBJ1-1
CSVDPGTSPKYEQFF TGCAGCGTTGACCCCGGGACTAGCCCAAAATACGAGCAGTTCTTC TRBV29-1 TRBD2 . TRBJ2-1